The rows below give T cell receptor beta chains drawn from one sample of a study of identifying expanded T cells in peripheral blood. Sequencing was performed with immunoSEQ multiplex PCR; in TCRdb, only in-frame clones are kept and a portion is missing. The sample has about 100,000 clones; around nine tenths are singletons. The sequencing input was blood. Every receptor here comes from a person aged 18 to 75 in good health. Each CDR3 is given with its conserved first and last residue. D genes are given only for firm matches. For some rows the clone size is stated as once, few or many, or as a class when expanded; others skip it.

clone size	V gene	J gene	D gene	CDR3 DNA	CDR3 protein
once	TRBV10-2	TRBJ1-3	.	TGCGCCAGCCGGAGGGGGGCCCCTGGAAACACCATATATTTT	CASRRGAPGNTIYF
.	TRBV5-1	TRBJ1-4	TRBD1	TGCGCCAGCAGCTTGGAGGGGGCGCGGGGTGAAAAACTGTTTTTT	CASSLEGARGEKLFF
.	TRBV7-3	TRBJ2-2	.	TGTGCCAGCAGCTTAACGGGCAGGAAGGGAACCGGGGAGCTGTTTTTT	CASSLTGRKGTGELFF
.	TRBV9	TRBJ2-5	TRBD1	TGTGCCAGCAGCGTAGGGACAGGGAGTATTGTAGAGACCCAGTACTTC	CASSVGTGSIVETQYF
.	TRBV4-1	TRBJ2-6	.	TGCGCCAGCAGCCTTGCGGCTGGGGCCAACGTCCTGACTTTC	CASSLAAGANVLTF
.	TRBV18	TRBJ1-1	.	TGTGCCAGCTCACCCAGACAGGACACTGAAGCTTTCTTT	CASSPRQDTEAFF
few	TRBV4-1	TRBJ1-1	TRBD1	TGCGCCAGCAGCCAAGGACGGGACAGGGCTCTGGGTACTGAAGCTTTCTTT	CASSQGRDRALGTEAFF
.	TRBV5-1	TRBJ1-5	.	TGCGCCAGCAGCTTGGAGTCAGGGAGGCAGCCCCAGCATTTT	CASSLESGRQPQHF
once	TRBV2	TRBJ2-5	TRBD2	TGTGCCAGCCGAGGAAGCGGGGGGGAGACCCAGTACTTC	CASRGSGGETQYF
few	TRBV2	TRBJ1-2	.	TGTGCCAGCAGTGAATCGGGGTGGGGGCTAAATGGCTACACCTTC	CASSESGWGLNGYTF
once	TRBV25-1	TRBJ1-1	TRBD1	TGTGCCAGCAGTGAAAAAGAGTACAGGGGCGCTGAAGCTTTCTTT	CASSEKEYRGAEAFF
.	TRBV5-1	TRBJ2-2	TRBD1	TGCGCCAGCAGCTCTCAACCGACAGGGGGGGACACCGGGGAGCTGTTTTTT	CASSSQPTGGDTGELFF
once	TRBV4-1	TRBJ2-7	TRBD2	TGCGCCAGCAGCCAAGATCAAGGGACTAGCGGATCCTACGAGCAGTACTTC	CASSQDQGTSGSYEQYF
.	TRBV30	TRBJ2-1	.	TGTGCCTGGAGTGCAGTCAATGAGCAGTTCTTC	CAWSAVNEQFF
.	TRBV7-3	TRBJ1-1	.	TGTGCCAGCAGCCTTAGTGGGAAAACTGAAGCTTTCTTT	CASSLSGKTEAFF
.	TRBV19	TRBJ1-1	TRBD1	TGTGCCAGTAGTATCCTGACAGGGGGGGAGGTAGCTTTCTTT	CASSILTGGEVAFF
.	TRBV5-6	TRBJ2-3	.	TGTGCCAGCAGCAGATGGACCACAGATACGCAGTATTTT	CASSRWTTDTQYF
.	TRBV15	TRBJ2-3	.	TGTGCCACCAGCAGAGATGAGGGCAGAAGCACAGATACGCAGTATTTT	CATSRDEGRSTDTQYF
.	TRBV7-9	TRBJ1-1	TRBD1	TGTGCCAGCATCTACCAGGGGGCTAGGAACACTGAAGCTTTCTTT	CASIYQGARNTEAFF
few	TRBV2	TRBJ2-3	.	TGTGCCAGCAGCCGAAACTCCGTTTCGGGGACGCAGTATTTT	CASSRNSVSGTQYF
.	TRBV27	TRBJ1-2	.	TGTGCCAGCAGTTCCCACAACGCCGGCCTCTTGTATGGCTACACCTTC	CASSSHNAGLLYGYTF
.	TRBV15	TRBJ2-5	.	TGTGCCACCAGCAGAGATCCCGACCTTAAAGAGACCCAGTACTTC	CATSRDPDLKETQYF
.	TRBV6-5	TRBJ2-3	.	TGTGCCAGCAGTCTTGGGGATACGCAGTATTTT	CASSLGDTQYF
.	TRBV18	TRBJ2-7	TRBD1	TGTGCCAGCTCACCAGGGACAGCAGCCGACTACGAGCAGTACTTC	CASSPGTAADYEQYF
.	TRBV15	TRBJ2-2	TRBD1	TGTGCCACCAGCAGAGACGCCGACAGGGGCACCGGGGAGCTGTTTTTT	CATSRDADRGTGELFF
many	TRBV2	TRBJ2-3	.	TGTGCCACCCGAGGGGGGGGGCGCGGCACAGATACGCAGTATTTT	CATRGGGRGTDTQYF
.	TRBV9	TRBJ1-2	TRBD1	TGTGCCAGCAGCCCCCGGACAGGAGTAAACTATGGCTACACCTTC	CASSPRTGVNYGYTF
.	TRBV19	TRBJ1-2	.	TGTGCCAGTAGTATAACAGGGTCCAATGGCTACACCTTC	CASSITGSNGYTF
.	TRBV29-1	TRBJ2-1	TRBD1	TGCAGCGTCATGACAGGGGAGGACAATGAGCAGTTCTTC	CSVMTGEDNEQFF
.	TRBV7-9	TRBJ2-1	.	TGTGCCAGCAGCTTAGCGCAAGCGGTGAGCTCCTACAATGAGCAGTTCTTC	CASSLAQAVSSYNEQFF
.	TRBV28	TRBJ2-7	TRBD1	TGTGCCAGCAGTTTAAGTGTGACAGGGAGCTCCTACGAGCAGTACTTC	CASSLSVTGSSYEQYF
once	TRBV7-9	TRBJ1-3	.	TGTGCCAGCAGCTTGGATGAGACAGTGTACGATCCCGGAAACACCATATATTTT	CASSLDETVYDPGNTIYF
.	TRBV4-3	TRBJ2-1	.	TGCGCCAGCAGCCAAGTTCACCTTTCGGGGGAGCAGTTCTTC	CASSQVHLSGEQFF